A single sample gave rise to the 25 T cell receptor beta chains below, sequenced in a study of memory CD4+ T cells and cytomegalovirus serostatus. Profiling relied on immunoSEQ multiplex PCR, and the TCRdb table lists in-frame clones only, not all of them. The profile shows about 48,000 clones, about three quarters of them singletons. Single viable CD3+CD4+CD8-CD45RO+ cells were sorted as the memory CD4+ T cells. Sequences were obtained from memory CD4+ T cells from blood. The receptors shown here come from an adult in good health and CMV-seronegative.

The rearrangement links TRBV5-3 to TRBJ2-7; TRBD2 might be the D (6 bases). TRBV5-3 falls under the ORF class, with uncertain function. V shed 7 bases and J shed 5 bases, with 25 bases lying between them. The CDR3 extends over 16 amino acids. The CDR3 coding sequence is TGTGCCAGATACGAGACGATGTATCGGGAGCATGACGAGCAGTACTTC. Translating gives CARYETMYREHDEQYF.

The V call is TRBV27, the J call TRBJ2-5; D assignment may be TRBD1 or TRBD2 (5 bases each). CDR3 length: 17 amino acids. V lost 5 bases and J lost 1, with 20 bases in between. In germline, CDR1 is MNHEY, CDR2 SMNVEV (reference sequence). CDR3 DNA: TGTGCCAGCAGTCCTAGGTTCGGGGTTAGGGGCCAAGAGACCCAGTACTTC. Its translation is CASSPRFGVRGQETQYF.

The J gene is TRBJ1-2, the V gene TRBV11-2; 9 positions agree with TRBD1. V lost 0 bases and J lost 5; bases outside the gene matches: 4. Germline V CDR1 and CDR2: SGHAT, FQNNGV. The CDR3 is 15 amino acids. The DNA for the CDR3 is TGTGCCAGCAGCTTAGAAAGGGGGACAGGGTATGGCTACACCTTC. Its translation: CASSLERGTGYGYTF.

The chain couples TRBV4-1 to TRBJ1-2, with D possibly being TRBD1 (5 bases). The V and J ends lost 4 bases and 4 bases respectively, with 13 bases between them. Germline values: CDR1 MGHRA, CDR2 YSYEKL. CDR3 size: 14 residues. Written as DNA, the CDR3 is TGCGCCAGCAGCCGAGAAACCGGGGGCTATGGCTACACCTTC. It translates to CASSRETGGYGYTF.

This clone was seen only a few times. V usage is TRBV5-4 and J usage is TRBJ2-5, with TRBD2 as a possible D gene (6 bases). The CDR3 covers 16 residues. Germline CDR1 reads SGHNT; CDR2 reads YYREEE (reference sequence). The V gene lost 3 bases and the J gene lost 4 bases, with 19 bases spanning the gap. The CDR3 bases are TGTGCCAGCAGCTGGGGGTTAACTGACGGGGGAGAGACCCAGTACTTC. Amino acid sequence: CASSWGLTDGGETQYF. Together with reference TRBV5-4 and TRBJ2-5, the CDR3 gives the full variable domain: ETGVTQSPTHLIKTRGQQVTLRCSSQSGHNTVSWYQQALGQGPQFIFQYYREEENGRGNFPPRFSGLQFPNYSSELNVNALELDDSALYLCASSWGLTDGGETQYFGPGTRLLVL.

This clone showed up just once. V gene TRBV5-4 combines with J gene TRBJ1-1, with D possibly matching TRBD1 (6 bases). The CDR3 contains 14 residues. Germline V gene data show CDR1 as SGHNT and CDR2 as YYREEE (reference sequence). Trimming took 2 bases from V and 3 from J, leaving 11 bases between them. CDR3 DNA: TGTGCCAGCAGCTTTCAGGGGATGGACACTGAAGCTTTCTTT. Translating it yields CASSFQGMDTEAFF.

The chain employs TRBV27 and TRBJ1-5; 7 bases line up with TRBD1. Germline CDR1 reads MNHEY; CDR2 reads SMNVEV (reference sequence). The CDR3 sequence is 14 residues long. The V segment lost 6 bases and the J segment 9 bases; nucleotides outside the gene matches: 11. The CDR3 nucleotides are TGTGCCAGCAGCCTTCAGGGGGTCTCCGGGCCCCAGCATTTT. Translation gives CASSLQGVSGPQHF.

This chain joins TRBV6-5 and TRBJ1-3; D not resolved. Trimming removed 6 bases from V and 9 bases from J, with 15 bases in between. This CDR3 region has 13 residues. Germline V CDR1 and CDR2: MNHEY, SVGAGI. CDR3 DNA sequence: TGTGCCAGCAGAGGAGGGCCCCGGTCCACCATATATTTT. Protein: CASRGGPRSTIYF.

The chain links TRBV7-2 to TRBJ2-4, with D possibly TRBD2 on 6 matching bases. V was trimmed by 5 bases and J by 1 base, leaving 12 bases between them. The CDR3 covers 15 residues. Germline CDR1 SGHTA, CDR2 FQGNSA. The CDR3 region is CASSPSGVAKNIQYF. The CDR3 DNA reads as TGTGCCAGCAGCCCCTCGGGGGTGGCCAAAAACATTCAGTACTTC.

The chain uses TRBV5-1 and TRBJ2-4; 8 positions agree with TRBD2. J lost 0 bases, V lost 7 bases, and 6 bases had no gene match. This CDR3 is 15 amino acids long. From germline, CDR1 is SGHRS and CDR2 YFSETQ. The CDR3 loop reads CASARGGVAKNIQYF. The DNA for the CDR3 is TGCGCCAGCGCTCGGGGGGGAGTAGCCAAAAACATTCAGTACTTC. The whole variable domain, remainder taken from reference TRBV5-1 and TRBJ2-4, is KAGVTQTPRYLIKTRGQQVTLSCSPISGHRSVSWYQQTPGQGLQFLFEYFSETQRNKGNFPGRFSGRQFSNSRSEMNVSTLELGDSALYLCASARGGVAKNIQYFGAGTRLSVL.

The chain couples TRBV4-2 to TRBJ1-2; TRBD1 might be the D (6 bases). In germline, CDR1 is LGHNA, CDR2 YNFKEQ. The CDR3 consists of 15 residues. The V gene lost 4 bases and the J gene lost 6 bases, with 18 bases spanning the gap. Here the CDR3 DNA reads TGTGCCAGCAGCCTCCGGGAGGGGGTGAAGGATGGCTACACCTTC. Protein: CASSLREGVKDGYTF.

The chain recombines TRBV18 with TRBJ2-1; D gene ambiguous. The CDR3 is made up of 15 amino acids. Per germline, CDR1 KGHSH and CDR2 LQKENI. The V and J ends lost 2 bases and 4 bases respectively, with 12 bases between them. DNA of the CDR3: TGTGCCAGCTCACCATCGCTTGCGGATTACAATGAGCAGTTCTTC. Amino acid sequence: CASSPSLADYNEQFF.

In nucleotides, the CDR3 is TGCAGTGCTAGTGGCATCCGACGAAAGTACTTC. This codes for CSASGIRRKYF. The rearrangement links TRBV20-1 to TRBJ2-7; D is unresolved. The germline V gene has CDR1 DFQATT and CDR2 SNEGSKA (reference sequence). The ends were cut back, 3 bases at V and 11 bases at J, with 14 bases in the middle. The CDR3 is 11 residues long.

This clone was observed a few times. The J gene is TRBJ2-2, the V gene TRBV7-6; 8 bases align to TRBD2. Losses at the gene ends were 3 bases for V and 6 bases for J; bases not matched to a gene: 9. This CDR3 has 16 amino acids. CDR1 and CDR2 from the germline V gene are SGHVS and FNYEAQ. CDR3 in amino acids: CASSFGLSGSPGELFF. Written as DNA, the CDR3 is TGTGCCAGCAGCTTCGGTTTGAGCGGGAGTCCCGGGGAGCTGTTTTTT.

This chain connects TRBV4-2 to TRBJ1-2; 7 nucleotides match TRBD1. The trim removed 4 bases at V and 3 bases at J, leaving 17 bases unmatched. The CDR3 sequence is 18 residues long. Germline CDR1 and CDR2: LGHNA and YNFKEQ. The chain's CDR3 is CASSLPEREGAVDYGYTF. As DNA, the CDR3 is TGTGCCAGCAGCCTCCCCGAGAGGGAGGGGGCGGTAGACTATGGCTACACCTTC.

Note on this clone: The sample holds other DNA sequences that translate to the same CDR3. The chain combines TRBV5-1 with TRBJ1-3, with a possible D match to TRBD1 (6 bases). The CDR3 sequence is 15 residues long. V shed 0 bases and J shed 0 bases, with 7 bases lying between them. Germline-derived CDR1 and CDR2 are SGHRS and YFSETQ. Written as DNA, the CDR3 is TGCGCCAGCAGCTTGGGAGGGGGCTCTGGAAACACCATATATTTT. This encodes CASSLGGGSGNTIYF.

This clone was seen only a few times. This rearrangement joins TRBV30 to TRBJ1-5; no definite D call. CDR3 size: 15 residues. The V end was cut by 1 base, the J end by 0 bases, with 10 bases between. The germline V gene encodes CDR1 GTSNPN and CDR2 SVGIG (reference sequence). DNA for the CDR3: TGTGCCTGGAGTGCGAACGGTTATAGCAATCAGCCCCAGCATTTT. Protein product: CAWSANGYSNQPQHF.

This clone was seen a single time. The CDR3 region is CASSSPGTSGRSKYF. The DNA for the CDR3 is TGTGCCAGCAGCTCCCCCGGGACTAGCGGGAGGTCCAAGTACTTC. The gene calls are TRBV11-1 and TRBJ2-7; 15 bases line up with TRBD2. The germline CDR1 and CDR2 sequences are SGHAT and FQDESV (reference sequence). V lost 4 bases and J lost 11; bases outside the gene matches: 9. CDR3 length equals 15 residues.

This clone was counted between two and nine times. The chain combines TRBV9 with TRBJ1-2; D call uncertain. The CDR3 is 12 residues long. With 0 bases removed from V and 8 bases from J, the gap between germline ends came to 8 bases. In germline, CDR1 is SGDLS, CDR2 YYNGEE. Here the CDR3 DNA reads TGTGCCAGCAGCGTAGGAGTCTCGGGCTACACCTTC. Translation gives CASSVGVSGYTF.

This chain uses TRBV2 with TRBJ2-1; no reliable D call. The germline V gene has CDR1 SNHLY and CDR2 FYNNEI. This CDR3 has 10 residues. The V end was cut by 8 bases, the J end by 5 bases, with 4 bases between. DNA of the CDR3: TGTGCCAGCGACAACAATGAGCAGTTCTTC. The encoded protein is CASDNNEQFF.

V usage is TRBV7-2 and J usage is TRBJ2-7; the match to TRBD1 covers 9 bases. This CDR3 is built from 14 residues. The germline CDR1 and CDR2 sequences are SGHTA and FQGNSA. V was pared by 4 bases and J by 8 bases, with 9 bases of the junction left unmatched. Here the CDR3 reads CASSSRTGEGKQYF. CDR3 DNA: TGTGCCAGCAGCTCTAGGACAGGGGAGGGGAAGCAGTACTTC.

The chain has TRBV2 and TRBJ1-3, with no clear D. This CDR3 has 19 amino acids. Germline-derived CDR1 and CDR2 are SNHLY and FYNNEI. V was clipped by 10 bases and J by 2 bases, with 30 bases between them. In DNA form, the CDR3 reads TGTGCCACCGCTCGGAGGGCAGCCCTGAAAGCTCCTACTGGAAACACCATATATTTT. Its translation is CATARRAALKAPTGNTIYF.

V gene TRBV28 combines with J gene TRBJ2-7; D call uncertain. Trimming stripped 2 bases from V and 2 bases from J, with 16 bases between. The germline gives CDR1 MDHEN, CDR2 SYDVKM. This CDR3 has 16 amino acids. The CDR3, as DNA: TGTGCCAGCAGTTTAAAAAGGATAGGGCCTGCCTACGAGCAGTACTTC. Its translation is CASSLKRIGPAYEQYF.

The V and J genes are TRBV18 and TRBJ1-1, with unresolved D. The V end lost 3 bases, the J end lost 1 base, and 6 bases lay between the germline ends. The CDR3 is made up of 13 amino acids. Germline V lookup: CDR1 KGHSH, CDR2 LQKENI. CDR3 amino acids: CASSPRGNTEAFF. For the CDR3, the DNA is TGTGCCAGCTCACCGAGAGGGAACACTGAAGCTTTCTTT.

This clone occurred a few times. This sequence joins TRBV5-1 and TRBJ2-5; 8 bases line up with TRBD2. This CDR3 spans 14 amino acids. With 4 bases clipped from V and 1 base from J, the junction kept 3 bases outside the gene matches. Germline V gives CDR1 SGHRS, CDR2 YFSETQ. CDR3 amino acids: CASSREGSQETQYF. Written as DNA, the CDR3 is TGCGCCAGCAGCCGGGAGGGGTCCCAAGAGACCCAGTACTTC.